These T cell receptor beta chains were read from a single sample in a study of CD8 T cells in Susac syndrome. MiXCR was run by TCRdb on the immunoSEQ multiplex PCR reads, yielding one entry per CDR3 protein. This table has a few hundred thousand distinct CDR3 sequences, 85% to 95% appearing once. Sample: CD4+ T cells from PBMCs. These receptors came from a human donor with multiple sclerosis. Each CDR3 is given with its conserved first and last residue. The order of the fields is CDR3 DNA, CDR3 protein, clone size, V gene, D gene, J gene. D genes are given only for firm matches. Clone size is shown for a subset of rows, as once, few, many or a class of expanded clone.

cdr3_nt: TGTGCCAGCAGTTTAGCAGGCATGGGGAACATTCAGTACTTC
cdr3_aa: CASSLAGMGNIQYF
clone_size: .
v_call: TRBV12-3/TRBV12-4
d_call: .
j_call: TRBJ2-4

cdr3_nt: TGCGCCAGCAGCCGCGAAGGATTTCAGACCCAGTACTTC
cdr3_aa: CASSREGFQTQYF
clone_size: .
v_call: TRBV4-1
d_call: .
j_call: TRBJ2-5

cdr3_nt: TGCGCCAGCAGCTTGGAGTGGGGTGGCACAGATACGCAGTATTTT
cdr3_aa: CASSLEWGGTDTQYF
clone_size: .
v_call: TRBV5-1
d_call: .
j_call: TRBJ2-3

cdr3_nt: TGTGCCAGCAGCCTCGGACCCACAGATACGCAGTATTTT
cdr3_aa: CASSLGPTDTQYF
clone_size: .
v_call: TRBV3-1
d_call: .
j_call: TRBJ2-3

cdr3_nt: TGCAGTGCTAGTCATGCAGGGAGGAACACTGAAGCTTTCTTT
cdr3_aa: CSASHAGRNTEAFF
clone_size: .
v_call: TRBV20-1
d_call: .
j_call: TRBJ1-1

cdr3_nt: TGTGCCAGCAGCCAAGATTGGCGGAGTGGGACCCAGTACTTC
cdr3_aa: CASSQDWRSGTQYF
clone_size: .
v_call: TRBV3-1
d_call: .
j_call: TRBJ2-5

cdr3_nt: TGTGCCAGCAGCCAAGATAGCAAAGGGCTCGAGCAGTACTTC
cdr3_aa: CASSQDSKGLEQYF
clone_size: .
v_call: TRBV3-1
d_call: .
j_call: TRBJ2-7

cdr3_nt: TGTGCCTGGAGTGTAGAGTGGAACACTGAAGCTTTCTTT
cdr3_aa: CAWSVEWNTEAFF
clone_size: .
v_call: TRBV30
d_call: .
j_call: TRBJ1-1

cdr3_nt: TGTGCCACCAGTGATCTAGTCGCACCCGGTCGCACAGATACGCAGTATTTT
cdr3_aa: CATSDLVAPGRTDTQYF
clone_size: .
v_call: TRBV24-1
d_call: .
j_call: TRBJ2-3

cdr3_nt: TGTGCCACCAGCAGAGATCGGGTGAACTATGGCTACACCTTC
cdr3_aa: CATSRDRVNYGYTF
clone_size: .
v_call: TRBV15
d_call: .
j_call: TRBJ1-2

cdr3_nt: TGTGCCAGCAGGCGAGGAGCGGGAAGGGGGAACCAAGAGACCCAGTACTTC
cdr3_aa: CASRRGAGRGNQETQYF
clone_size: .
v_call: TRBV7-9
d_call: .
j_call: TRBJ2-5

cdr3_nt: TGTGCCACTCGACGGGGCGACCTTTCTGGCTACACCTTC
cdr3_aa: CATRRGDLSGYTF
clone_size: .
v_call: TRBV2
d_call: .
j_call: TRBJ1-2

cdr3_nt: TGCGCCAGCAGCCAAGATCGAGGGAGGGGGTACGATCAGCCCCAGCATTTT
cdr3_aa: CASSQDRGRGYDQPQHF
clone_size: .
v_call: TRBV4-1
d_call: .
j_call: TRBJ1-5

cdr3_nt: TGCAGTGCCGACTTAGCGGGAGGGCCGCCCGAGACCCAGTACTTC
cdr3_aa: CSADLAGGPPETQYF
clone_size: .
v_call: TRBV20-1
d_call: TRBD2
j_call: TRBJ2-5

cdr3_nt: TGCAGTGCTAGATCGCAGGGAATCTACAATGAGCAGTTCTTC
cdr3_aa: CSARSQGIYNEQFF
clone_size: .
v_call: TRBV20-1
d_call: .
j_call: TRBJ2-1

cdr3_nt: TGCAGCGTTGGGTCGGATACCTCTGGAAACACCATATATTTT
cdr3_aa: CSVGSDTSGNTIYF
clone_size: .
v_call: TRBV29-1
d_call: .
j_call: TRBJ1-3

cdr3_nt: TGTGCCAGCAGCTTACCCGGGACAGGGTACAATGAGCAGTTCTTC
cdr3_aa: CASSLPGTGYNEQFF
clone_size: once
v_call: TRBV11-2
d_call: TRBD1
j_call: TRBJ2-1

cdr3_nt: TGCAGCGTTGTCCGTGGGCAGGGCAATGAGCAGTTCTTC
cdr3_aa: CSVVRGQGNEQFF
clone_size: .
v_call: TRBV29-1
d_call: .
j_call: TRBJ2-1

cdr3_nt: TGCGCCAGCAGCCCCCATGTCAGCTACGAGCAGTACTTC
cdr3_aa: CASSPHVSYEQYF
clone_size: .
v_call: TRBV5-1
d_call: .
j_call: TRBJ2-7

cdr3_nt: TGTGCCACCAGTGGTGGGCTGCACGACTCCTACAATGAGCAGTTCTTC
cdr3_aa: CATSGGLHDSYNEQFF
clone_size: .
v_call: TRBV24-1
d_call: .
j_call: TRBJ2-1

cdr3_nt: TGTGCCAGCAGCCCCCGGGACAGAGACAATTCACCCCTCCACTTT
cdr3_aa: CASSPRDRDNSPLHF
clone_size: .
v_call: TRBV11-2
d_call: TRBD1
j_call: TRBJ1-6

cdr3_nt: TGTGCCAGCAGTTTATCTCCGACAGGGGTTGGGCAAGAGACCCAGTACTTC
cdr3_aa: CASSLSPTGVGQETQYF
clone_size: .
v_call: TRBV27
d_call: TRBD1
j_call: TRBJ2-5

cdr3_nt: TGTGCCTGGACAACTTTCGGAGATACGCAGTATTTT
cdr3_aa: CAWTTFGDTQYF
clone_size: .
v_call: TRBV30
d_call: .
j_call: TRBJ2-3

cdr3_nt: TGTGCCAGCAGTTACAGGAACACCGGGGAGCTGTTTTTT
cdr3_aa: CASSYRNTGELFF
clone_size: .
v_call: TRBV14
d_call: .
j_call: TRBJ2-2

cdr3_nt: TGTGCCATCTTGACAGGGCCCACAGATACGCAGTATTTT
cdr3_aa: CAILTGPTDTQYF
clone_size: once
v_call: TRBV28
d_call: TRBD1
j_call: TRBJ2-3

cdr3_nt: TGCAGTGCTAGATCTGGGATGGTCTATGGCTACACCTTC
cdr3_aa: CSARSGMVYGYTF
clone_size: .
v_call: TRBV20-1
d_call: .
j_call: TRBJ1-2

cdr3_nt: TGTGCCAGCAGGGCAGTCGACCCTGAGCAGTTCTTC
cdr3_aa: CASRAVDPEQFF
clone_size: .
v_call: TRBV2
d_call: .
j_call: TRBJ2-1

cdr3_nt: TGTGCCAGCAGCCGGTTCACAGGGGCCGGGGCTTTCTTT
cdr3_aa: CASSRFTGAGAFF
clone_size: .
v_call: TRBV3-1
d_call: TRBD1
j_call: TRBJ1-1